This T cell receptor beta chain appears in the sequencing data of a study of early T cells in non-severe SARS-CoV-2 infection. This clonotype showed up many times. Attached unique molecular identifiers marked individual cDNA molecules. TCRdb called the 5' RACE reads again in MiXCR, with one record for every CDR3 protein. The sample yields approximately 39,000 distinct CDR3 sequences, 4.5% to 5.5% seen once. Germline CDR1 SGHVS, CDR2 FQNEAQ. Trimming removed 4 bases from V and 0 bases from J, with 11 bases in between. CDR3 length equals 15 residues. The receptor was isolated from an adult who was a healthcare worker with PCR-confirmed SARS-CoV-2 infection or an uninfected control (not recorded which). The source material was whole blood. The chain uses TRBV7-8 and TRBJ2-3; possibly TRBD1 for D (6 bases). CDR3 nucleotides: TGTGCCAGCAGCTCCCAGGGGCTGAGCACAGATACGCAGTATTTT. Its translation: CASSSQGLSTDTQYF.